These T cell receptor beta chains were read from a single sample in a study of T cell responses to AZD1222 COVID-19 vaccine. Clones were read by immunoSEQ multiplex PCR, and TCRdb kept only the in-frame ones, dropping some. This sample carries 100,000 or so clones, more than 70% of them seen once, and the ten largest clones take around 1.5%. The material sequenced was peripheral blood, taken on day 0 of AZD1222 vaccination. The receptor set was obtained from an adult in good health. Both conserved end residues are part of each CDR3. Each record gives: clone size, V gene, D gene, J gene, CDR3 protein, CDR3 DNA. The D gene is left open where the match is weak. Only part of the rows carry a size: once, few, many, or a class if the clone is expanded.

>.|TRBV6-5|.|TRBJ2-6
CASSLTGSGANVLTF
TGTGCCAGCAGTCTAACAGGGTCTGGGGCCAACGTCCTGACTTTC
>.|TRBV5-1|.|TRBJ1-1
CASSSANMGTEAFF
TGCGCCAGCAGCTCAGCCAACATGGGCACTGAAGCTTTCTTT
>once|TRBV2|.|TRBJ1-5
CASNWRQNNQPQHF
TGTGCCAGCAATTGGAGGCAGAACAATCAGCCCCAGCATTTT
>once|TRBV12-5|.|TRBJ2-5
CASGLDMGTQYF
TGTGCTAGTGGTTTGGATATGGGGACCCAGTACTTC
>.|TRBV5-1|TRBD1|TRBJ1-1
CASRRTGQNTEAFF
TGCGCCAGTCGACGGACAGGGCAGAACACTGAAGCTTTCTTT
>.|TRBV5-3|.|TRBJ2-7
CARRDHIQDPNEQYF
TGTGCCAGAAGGGATCACATACAGGACCCTAACGAGCAGTACTTC
>once|TRBV7-8|.|TRBJ1-5
CASSLGFREVSNQPQHF
TGTGCCAGCAGCTTAGGGTTCAGGGAGGTTAGCAATCAGCCCCAGCATTTT
>once|TRBV7-3|TRBD1|TRBJ2-7
CASSLIPGQVIYEQYF
TGTGCCAGCAGCTTAATTCCGGGACAGGTAATCTACGAGCAGTACTTC
>.|TRBV28|.|TRBJ1-6
CASSFWQVGSPLHF
TGTGCCAGCAGTTTCTGGCAGGTTGGATCACCCCTCCACTTT
>.|TRBV3-1/TRBV3-2|TRBD2|TRBJ2-5
CASSRAGGMGGETQYF
TGTGCCAGCAGCCGCGCTGGCGGTATGGGAGGGGAGACCCAGTACTTC
>.|TRBV6-5|TRBD1|TRBJ1-5
CASRETGGNNQPQHF
TGTGCCAGCAGGGAGACAGGGGGTAACAATCAGCCCCAGCATTTT
>once|TRBV2|.|TRBJ1-2
CASRIANYGYTF
TGTGCCAGCAGGATAGCTAACTATGGCTACACCTTC
>.|TRBV15|.|TRBJ2-7
CATSREQGVSYEQYF
TGTGCCACCAGCAGAGAACAGGGAGTATCCTACGAGCAGTACTTC
>.|TRBV11-3|.|TRBJ2-2
CASSLEGTDTGELFF
TGTGCCAGCAGCTTGGAGGGGACAGACACCGGGGAGCTGTTTTTT
>.|TRBV28|.|TRBJ1-5
CASMSRGSRLINQPQHF
TGTGCCAGCATGAGTAGGGGCAGTCGATTGATCAATCAGCCCCAGCATTTT
>.|TRBV27|.|TRBJ2-2
CASSLLTGELFF
TGTGCCAGCAGTTTGCTCACCGGGGAGCTGTTTTTT
>.|TRBV6-2/TRBV6-3|TRBD1|TRBJ2-1
CASSYPTGGSYNEQFF
TGTGCCAGCAGTTACCCGACAGGGGGCTCCTACAATGAGCAGTTCTTC
>once|TRBV7-2|TRBD1|TRBJ2-7
CASSSWDSPYEQYF
TGTGCCAGCAGCTCCTGGGACAGCCCCTACGAGCAGTACTTC
>.|TRBV15|.|TRBJ1-4
CATSSKPLKGEKLFF
TGTGCCACCAGCAGTAAGCCTCTAAAGGGTGAAAAACTGTTTTTT
>.|TRBV29-1|.|TRBJ1-1
CSVAGVLTGTEAFF
TGCAGCGTGGCGGGGGTACTAACGGGCACTGAAGCTTTCTTT
>.|TRBV29-1|TRBD2|TRBJ2-7
CSVWGREYEQYF
TGCAGCGTATGGGGGAGGGAATACGAGCAGTACTTC
>.|TRBV9|TRBD1|TRBJ1-6
CASSPAGQGVNSPLHF
TGTGCCAGCAGCCCAGCGGGACAGGGGGTGAATTCACCCCTCCACTTT
>.|TRBV27|TRBD1|TRBJ2-2
CASSLNRGLNTGELFF
TGTGCCAGCAGTTTAAACAGGGGGTTGAACACCGGGGAGCTGTTTTTT
>.|TRBV11-1|.|TRBJ2-1
CASTHRTTTNEQFF
TGTGCCAGCACCCACCGGACTACGACAAATGAGCAGTTCTTC
>once|TRBV7-3|.|TRBJ1-4
CASTQQGGPNEKLFF
TGTGCCAGCACCCAACAGGGAGGCCCTAATGAAAAACTGTTTTTT
>.|TRBV28|TRBD1|TRBJ2-7
CASSSAGTGSYEQYF
TGTGCCAGCAGCTCAGCCGGGACAGGGTCCTACGAGCAGTACTTC
>once|TRBV2|.|TRBJ1-2
CASSEASQAGTYGYTF
TGTGCCAGCAGTGAAGCAAGTCAGGCGGGAACCTATGGCTACACCTTC
>.|TRBV7-8|TRBD1|TRBJ1-1
CASSARDRGSNTEAFF
TGTGCCAGCAGCGCACGGGACAGGGGGTCCAACACTGAAGCTTTCTTT
>once|TRBV12-3/TRBV12-4|.|TRBJ2-3
CASTANTDTQYF
TGTGCCAGCACCGCGAACACAGATACGCAGTATTTT
>.|TRBV19|TRBD1|TRBJ2-2
CASSPRTGGTEELFF
TGTGCCAGTAGTCCGCGGACAGGGGGGACCGAGGAGCTGTTTTTT
>.|TRBV7-3|.|TRBJ2-3
CASSLAGLPSGDTQYF
TGTGCCAGCAGCTTAGCGGGGCTCCCATCGGGAGATACGCAGTATTTT
>.|TRBV28|TRBD1|TRBJ2-7
CASSGTGGRDEQYF
TGTGCCAGCAGTGGGACAGGGGGCCGGGACGAGCAGTACTTC
>.|TRBV7-3|.|TRBJ2-2
CASSLRGNQNTGELFF
TGTGCCAGCAGCTTAAGGGGGAACCAGAACACCGGGGAGCTGTTTTTT